The subject of this entry is one TCR beta chain. The PCR made use of 60 Vbeta and 13 Jbeta primers. The data were produced by immunoSEQ multiplex PCR, yet TCRdb's version contains in-frame clones alone and is incomplete. This repertoire shows some 130,000 clones, 79% found once; its top ten account for about 7%. The data were obtained in a study of cytomegalovirus exposure and HLA in healthy donors. V dropped 5 bases and J dropped 15; count of bases not matched to a gene: 6. The length of the CDR3 is 12 residues. Germline loops: CDR1 LGHNT, CDR2 FRNRAP. The sequence came from a middle-aged man in good health and CMV-seropositive. The chain has TRBV12-5 and TRBJ2-1, with 11 bases aligning to TRBD1. The material sequenced was PBMCs. The CDR3 protein is CASGPGTGGTFF. The DNA of the CDR3 is TGTGCTAGTGGTCCAGGGACAGGGGGAACGTTCTTC.